This T cell receptor beta chain was identified in a study of shared clonotypes between healthy human individuals. This clone showed up just once. Here immunoSEQ multiplex PCR was the method, and the copy in TCRdb shows in-frame clones only, minus some. The data contain approximately 340,000 clones, less than 85% of them singletons. The CDR3 covers 16 residues. Germline-derived CDR1 and CDR2 are MGHRA and YSYEKL. J lost 4 bases, V lost 4 bases, and 6 bases had no gene match. The specimen sequenced was memory CD4+ T cells sorted from blood. Subset here: CD45RA-negative fraction. The chain uses TRBV4-1 and TRBJ2-1; 11 bases are a match to TRBD2. This receptor was obtained from a man aged 25 to 40 in good health. The CDR3 DNA is TGCGCCAGCAGCCCAGCAACTAGCGGGAGATACAATGAGCAGTTCTTC. It encodes CASSPATSGRYNEQFF.